The 31 T cell receptor beta chains presented below share a single source sample, sequenced in a study of T cells in Graves' hyperthyroidism and ophthalmopathy. RNA transcripts provided the source from which TCR beta CDR3 regions were amplified. First-round RT-PCR of the TCR CDR3 relied on the HTBI primer set. Via MiXCR, TCRdb re-called the multiplex PCR reads, giving one row per CDR3 protein. Among approximately 600,000 distinct CDR3 sequences, around 15% were seen once, and the ten largest hold around 4.5%. Material: blood. All receptors derive from a woman aged 40 to 55 with Graves' ophthalmopathy.

The chain recombines TRBV27 with TRBJ2-1; unclear D gene. Trimming removed 2 bases at V and 0 bases at J, with 14 bases between. Per germline, CDR1 MNHEY and CDR2 SMNVEV (reference sequence). The CDR3 runs 17 residues. As DNA, the CDR3 is TGTGCCAGCAGTTTAATTCCTGAAAGGAACTCCTACAATGAGCAGTTCTTC. It yields the protein CASSLIPERNSYNEQFF.

The gene calls are TRBV18 and TRBJ2-7, with D possibly being TRBD1 or TRBD2 (5 bases each). V dropped 3 bases and J dropped 7 bases, with 22 bases sitting between them. The CDR3 is made up of 16 amino acids. Germline values: CDR1 KGHSH, CDR2 LQKENI. CDR3 residues: CASSPSPGPKRGEQYF. For the CDR3, the DNA is TGTGCCAGCTCACCTTCTCCGGGACCGAAGCGAGGGGAGCAGTACTTC. Drawing the rest from reference TRBV18 and TRBJ2-7, the complete variable domain is NAGVMQNPRHLVRRRGQEARLRCSPMKGHSHVYWYRQLPEEGLKFMVYLQKENIIDESGMPKERFSAEFPKEGPSILRIQQVVRGDSAAYFCASSPSPGPKRGEQYFGPGTRLTVT.

This clonotype came up many times. The V and J genes are TRBV28 and TRBJ1-1; perhaps TRBD1 as D (6 bases). CDR3 size: 16 residues. V was cut by 8 bases and J by 3 bases, with 22 bases left in between. CDR1 is MDHEN, CDR2 SYDVKM, per germline. CDR3 region: CASRPDRQIGDTEAFF. Written as DNA, the CDR3 is TGTGCCAGCCGACCTGACAGGCAAATAGGAGACACTGAAGCTTTCTTT.

The rearrangement joins TRBV4-1 to TRBJ1-5; 8 bases agree with TRBD1. With V trimmed by 2 bases and J by 7 bases, 7 bases remained unmatched. This CDR3 comprises 15 residues. Per germline, CDR1 MGHRA and CDR2 YSYEKL. This chain's CDR3 is CASSQTGGGGQPQHF. In nucleotides, the CDR3 is TGCGCCAGCAGCCAAACAGGGGGGGGGGGGCAGCCCCAGCATTTT.

This clonotype was seen repeatedly, ten times or more. The genes are TRBV7-2 and TRBJ2-5, with 7 nucleotides matching TRBD1. V gave up 3 bases and J gave up 5 bases; unmatched junction bases: 6. The CDR3 length is 14 residues. In germline, CDR1 is SGHTA, CDR2 FQGNSA. The CDR3 nucleotides are TGTGCCAGCAGCTTCTACAGGGGCGGCGAGACCCAGTACTTC. This codes for CASSFYRGGETQYF. The full variable domain, completed using reference TRBV7-2 and TRBJ2-5, is GAGVSQSPSNKVTEKGKDVELRCDPISGHTALYWYRQSLGQGLEFLIYFQGNSAPDKSGLPSDRFSAERTGGSVSTLTIQRTQQEDSAVYLCASSFYRGGETQYFGPGTRLLVL.

This clonotype has a count of ten or more. The chain is built from TRBV19 and TRBJ1-1; 8 bases map to TRBD1. Germline CDR1 is LNHDA and CDR2 is SQIVND (reference sequence). This CDR3 is built from 15 residues. Trimming took 4 bases from V and 0 from J; bases not matched to a gene: 4. The CDR3 nucleotides read TGTGCCAGTAGTAAAAGGACAGGGATGAACACTGAAGCTTTCTTT. It yields the protein CASSKRTGMNTEAFF.

The rearrangement links TRBV24-1 to TRBJ2-4; 10 nucleotides align to TRBD2. This CDR3 is built from 17 residues. J was trimmed by 3 bases and V by 5 bases; bases with no gene match: 9. Looked up from germline, CDR1 is KGHDR and CDR2 is SFDVKD. The CDR3 DNA follows: TGTGCCACCAGTGGGTCGGCTAGCGGGGGCCTCAAAAACATTCAGTACTTC. Amino acid sequence: CATSGSASGGLKNIQYF.

This clonotype was counted many times. The chain links TRBV29-1 to TRBJ2-5; D gene ambiguous. V was trimmed by 2 bases and J by 1 base, leaving 8 bases between them. The germline CDR1 and CDR2 sequences are SQVTM and ANQGSEA. The CDR3 consists of 13 residues. In DNA form, the CDR3 reads TGCAGCGTTGAACCCGGCAGCCAAGAGACCCAGTACTTC. Encoded protein: CSVEPGSQETQYF.

This clonotype was counted only a few times. CDR3 residues: CASSQDVGKNTEAFF. In DNA, the CDR3 is TGTGCCAGCAGCCAAGATGTCGGCAAGAACACTGAAGCTTTCTTT. The gene calls are TRBV14 and TRBJ1-1; D is unresolved. The CDR3 spans 15 residues. The V end was cut by 0 bases, the J end by 1 base, with 9 bases between. Germline assignment: CDR1 SGHDN and CDR2 FVKESK.

This clonotype was recorded at least ten times. The rearrangement joins TRBV12-3 or TRBV12-4 to TRBJ1-5; TRBD1 might be the D (6 bases). CDR3 length equals 13 residues. V dropped 6 bases and J dropped 7 bases, with 13 bases sitting between them. The CDR3 DNA reads TGTGCCAGCAGCTCGCAGGGGAAACAGCCCCAGCATTTT. Its translation: CASSSQGKQPQHF.

In this sample, this clonotype turned up many times. This rearrangement joins TRBV2 to TRBJ2-7; tentatively, D is TRBD1 (6 bases). The ends were cut back, 4 bases at V and 2 bases at J, with 15 bases in the middle. CDR1 and CDR2 (germline): SNHLY, FYNNEI. The CDR3 contains 15 residues. The CDR3 region has the DNA TGTGCCAGCAGTGGGGCAGGGGATTCAACCTACGAGCAGTACTTC. It codes for CASSGAGDSTYEQYF.

There are many counts of this clonotype. This chain uses TRBV11-3 with TRBJ2-1; TRBD2 agrees at 11 bases. The CDR3 consists of 18 residues. CDR1 is SGHNT and CDR2 is YENEEA in the germline V gene. Losses at the gene ends were 1 base for V and 4 bases for J; bases not matched to a gene: 9. CDR3 in DNA: TGTGCCAGCAGCTTAGGGGGCACTAGCGGGAGTACGTACAATGAGCAGTTCTTC. Amino acid sequence: CASSLGGTSGSTYNEQFF. The full variable domain, rest sourced from reference TRBV11-3 and TRBJ2-1, is EAGVVQSPRYKIIEKKQPVAFWCNPISGHNTLYWYLQNLGQGPELLIRYENEEAVDDSQLPKDRFSAERLKGVDSTLKIQPAELGDSAVYLCASSLGGTSGSTYNEQFFGPGTRLTVL.

This clonotype has a handful of counts. A much larger clone differs by one base, so this may be a read error. The final CDR3 position lacks the conserved phenylalanine or tryptophan, pointing to a likely read error. The chain has TRBV7-2 and TRBJ2-4; D unclear. Per germline, CDR1 SGHTA and CDR2 FQGNSA. Trimming stripped 8 bases from V and 5 bases from J, with 13 bases between. The CDR3 is 13 residues long. The CDR3 loop is CASSKQVENIQYL. CDR3 nucleotides: TGTGCCAGCTCCAAGCAGGTAGAAAACATTCAGTACCTC.

This clonotype was seen a handful of times. Because the CDR3 is missing its conserved closing phenylalanine or tryptophan, this is likely a read error. The chain is built from TRBV28 and TRBJ1-1; D may be TRBD1 (5 bases). V lost 4 bases and J lost 0, with 12 bases in between. The CDR3 loop spans 15 amino acids. Germline V gene lookup returns CDR1 MDHEN and CDR2 SYDVKM. The CDR3 reads CASSWRGGMNTEAFS. CDR3 nucleotides: TGTGCCAGCAGTTGGCGGGGGGGTATGAACACTGAAGCTTTCTCT.

The table lists this clonotype with many counts. CDR3 amino acids: CASSPSTELAETQYF. The CDR3 region has the DNA TGTGCCAGCAGCCCAAGCACCGAACTGGCGGAGACCCAGTACTTC. This chain links TRBV28 with TRBJ2-5; D remains ambiguous. Trimming took 6 bases from V and 5 from J, leaving 19 bases between them. The CDR3 length is 15 residues. CDR1 is MDHEN and CDR2 is SYDVKM in the germline V gene. The full variable domain, completed using reference TRBV28 and TRBJ2-5, is DVKVTQSSRYLVKRTGEKVFLECVQDMDHENMFWYRQDPGLGLRLIYFSYDVKMKEKGDIPEGYSVSREKKERFSLILESASTNQTSMYLCASSPSTELAETQYFGPGTRLLVL.

The table lists this clonotype with many counts. CDR3 nucleotides: TGTGCCAGCAGTCGGTTTTTTGACGAGCAGTACTTC. Translated, it gives CASSRFFDEQYF. V and J are TRBV28 and TRBJ2-7, with unresolved D. The length of the CDR3 is 12 residues. Germline values: CDR1 MDHEN, CDR2 SYDVKM. Trimming shortened V by 5 bases and J by 5 bases, and 10 bases separated the two germline ends.

This clonotype was recorded a few times. The chain has TRBV11-2 and TRBJ2-7; maybe TRBD1 (6 bases). This CDR3 spans 15 amino acids. Between the trimmed V and J ends, which lost 0 bases and 3 bases, there was a span of 12 bases. Germline CDR1 is SGHAT and CDR2 is FQNNGV. CDR3 nucleotide sequence: TGTGCCAGCAGCTTAGAAGGGGGACGAGACTACGAGCAGTACTTC. It codes for CASSLEGGRDYEQYF.

The sample holds many counts of this clonotype. This chain uses TRBV19 with TRBJ1-2; weak D call: TRBD1 (5 bases). The CDR3 is made up of 15 amino acids. Germline V gives CDR1 LNHDA, CDR2 SQIVND (reference sequence). The V and J ends lost 7 bases and 4 bases respectively, with 19 bases between them. DNA of the CDR3: TGTGCCAGTAACCCGCTAGGGGAGAAGAGCTATGGCTACACCTTC. Its protein is CASNPLGEKSYGYTF.

The chain recombines TRBV6-5 with TRBJ2-5; 10 bases line up with TRBD2. Looked up from germline, CDR1 is MNHEY and CDR2 is SVGAGI. This CDR3 has 14 residues. V dropped 2 bases and J dropped 9; count of bases not matched to a gene: 6. The CDR3 here is CASSYLAGEWSQYF. In nucleotides, the CDR3 is TGTGCCAGCAGTTACCTAGCGGGAGAGTGGTCCCAGTACTTC.

This clonotype appeared many times. The rearrangement links TRBV6-5 to TRBJ2-7; maybe TRBD1 (6 bases). In germline, CDR1 is MNHEY, CDR2 SVGAGI. The V gene lost 6 bases and the J gene lost 4 bases, with 13 bases spanning the gap. This CDR3 contains 13 residues. CDR3 region: CASRRTEPYEQYF. DNA for the CDR3: TGTGCCAGCAGACGGACAGAACCTTACGAGCAGTACTTC.

The chain is built from TRBV27 and TRBJ2-7; D might be TRBD2 (6 bases). The CDR3 is made up of 14 amino acids. Per the germline V gene, CDR1 is MNHEY and CDR2 is SMNVEV (reference sequence). Trimming removed 6 bases at V and 2 bases at J, with 14 bases between. This CDR3 reads CASRGRTPPYEQYF. The CDR3 region has the DNA TGTGCCAGCAGGGGGAGGACCCCCCCCTACGAGCAGTACTTC.

This clonotype was seen ten or more times. V usage is TRBV19 and J usage is TRBJ1-2; D ambiguous. CDR3 length: 13 residues. The V and J ends lost 4 bases and 6 bases respectively, with 12 bases between them. The germline gives CDR1 LNHDA, CDR2 SQIVND (reference sequence). The CDR3 nucleotides read TGTGCCAGTAGTAGGCAACCTAAGGATGGCTACACCTTC. Its translation is CASSRQPKDGYTF.

This clonotype was detected many times. The genes are TRBV18 and TRBJ2-6, with 7 bases that match TRBD1. Germline V lookup: CDR1 KGHSH, CDR2 LQKENI. The CDR3 runs 15 residues. V lost 4 bases to trimming and J lost 1 base; unmatched junction nucleotides: 1. CDR3 bases: TGTGCCAGCTCACAGACAGGGTCTGGGGCCAACGTCCTGACTTTC. The encoded protein is CASSQTGSGANVLTF. The complete variable domain, with remaining parts taken from reference TRBV18 and TRBJ2-6, reads NAGVMQNPRHLVRRRGQEARLRCSPMKGHSHVYWYRQLPEEGLKFMVYLQKENIIDESGMPKERFSAEFPKEGPSILRIQQVVRGDSAAYFCASSQTGSGANVLTFGAGSRLTVL.

This chain uses TRBV11-3 with TRBJ2-6; perhaps TRBD1 as D (5 bases). The V and J ends lost 4 bases and 2 bases respectively, with 21 bases between them. This CDR3 is 19 amino acids long. The V gene's germline CDR1 is SGHNT and CDR2 YENEEA. This chain's CDR3 is CASSSHPTVNLAGANVLTF. CDR3 bases: TGTGCCAGCAGCTCACACCCGACAGTTAATCTGGCTGGGGCCAACGTCCTGACTTTC. The whole variable domain, filled in from reference TRBV11-3 and TRBJ2-6, reads EAGVVQSPRYKIIEKKQPVAFWCNPISGHNTLYWYLQNLGQGPELLIRYENEEAVDDSQLPKDRFSAERLKGVDSTLKIQPAELGDSAVYLCASSSHPTVNLAGANVLTFGAGSRLTVL.

This clonotype occurred many times. The chain joins TRBV19 to TRBJ2-5, with D hard to call. CDR3 length: 12 residues. V gave up 0 bases and J gave up 1 base, with 0 bases separating them. The germline CDR1 and CDR2 sequences are LNHDA and SQIVND (reference sequence). This chain's CDR3 is CASSIDQETQYF. DNA of the CDR3: TGTGCCAGTAGTATAGACCAAGAGACCCAGTACTTC.

The rearrangement joins TRBV6-1 to TRBJ2-7; tentative D call: TRBD2 (5 bases). In germline, CDR1 is MNHNS, CDR2 SASEGT. The V gene lost 6 bases and the J gene lost 5 bases, with 14 bases spanning the gap. The CDR3 has 13 amino acids. The CDR3 protein is CASRKGLFDEQYF. Written as DNA, the CDR3 is TGTGCCAGCAGAAAAGGACTCTTCGACGAGCAGTACTTC.

This clonotype was detected many times. CDR3 residues: CASSFRDSYNSPLHF. The DNA for the CDR3 is TGTGCCAGCAGCTTTAGGGACAGTTATAATTCACCCCTCCACTTT. This chain joins TRBV11-2 and TRBJ1-6; 7 positions agree with TRBD1. The CDR3 contains 15 residues. In germline, CDR1 is SGHAT, CDR2 FQNNGV. Trimming took 3 bases from V and 4 from J; bases not matched to a gene: 3.

At least ten counts were recorded for this clonotype. J is TRBJ2-2 and V is TRBV11-1; D possibly matches TRBD1 or TRBD2 (6 bases each). This CDR3 comprises 17 residues. The germline V gene encodes CDR1 SGHAT and CDR2 FQDESV (reference sequence). V gave up 2 bases and J gave up 1 base, with 14 bases separating them. CDR3 residues: CASSLKGGQQNTGELFF. In DNA, the CDR3 is TGTGCCAGCAGCTTAAAGGGAGGACAGCAGAACACCGGGGAGCTGTTTTTT.

This clonotype occurred many times. The rearrangement links TRBV28 to TRBJ2-7, with no clear D. The germline V gene encodes CDR1 MDHEN and CDR2 SYDVKM. The CDR3 loop spans 12 amino acids. Between the trimmed V and J ends, which lost 6 bases and 3 bases, there was a span of 9 bases. The CDR3, as DNA: TGTGCCAGCAGCATCACCCTCTACGAGCAGTACTTC. It translates to CASSITLYEQYF.

In this sample, this clonotype turned up a few times. This may come from a read error, since a much larger clone is one base off. The chain carries TRBV12-3 or TRBV12-4 and TRBJ1-2; 7 positions agree with TRBD1. This CDR3 has 14 amino acids. The junction had 6 bases not matched to a gene; V was cut back by 6 bases and J by 2 bases. The CDR3 here is CASRLNRGNYGYTF. The DNA for the CDR3 is TGTGCCAGCAGATTGAACAGGGGAAACTATGGCTACACCTTC.

The J gene is TRBJ2-7, the V gene TRBV9, with D perhaps matching TRBD1 or TRBD2 (5 bases each). CDR3 length: 16 residues. The V gene's germline CDR1 is SGDLS and CDR2 YYNGEE. V was cut by 2 bases and J by 0 bases, with 15 bases left in between. Here the CDR3 DNA reads TGTGCCAGCAGCGTCACCGGGACCGCGGCCTCCTACGAGCAGTACTTC. It encodes CASSVTGTAASYEQYF. The whole variable domain, filled in from reference TRBV9 and TRBJ2-7, reads DSGVTQTPKHLITATGQRVTLRCSPRSGDLSVYWYQQSLDQGLQFLIQYYNGEERAKGNILERFSAQQFPDLHSELNLSSLELGDSALYFCASSVTGTAASYEQYFGPGTRLTVT.